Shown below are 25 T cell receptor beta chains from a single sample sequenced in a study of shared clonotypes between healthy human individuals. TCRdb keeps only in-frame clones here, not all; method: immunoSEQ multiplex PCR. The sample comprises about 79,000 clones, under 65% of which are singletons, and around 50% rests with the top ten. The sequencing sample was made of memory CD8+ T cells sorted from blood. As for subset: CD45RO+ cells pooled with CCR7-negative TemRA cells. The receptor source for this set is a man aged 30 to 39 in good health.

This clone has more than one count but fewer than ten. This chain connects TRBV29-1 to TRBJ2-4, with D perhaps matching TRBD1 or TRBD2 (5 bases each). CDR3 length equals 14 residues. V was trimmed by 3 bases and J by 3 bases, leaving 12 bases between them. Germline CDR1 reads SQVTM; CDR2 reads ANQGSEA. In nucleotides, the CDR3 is TGCAGCGTTGAGGTCCGGGACGACAAAAACATTCAGTACTTC. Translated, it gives CSVEVRDDKNIQYF. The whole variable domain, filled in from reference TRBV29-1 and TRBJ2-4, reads SAVISQKPSRDICQRGTSLTIQCQVDSQVTMMFWYRQQPGQSLTLIATANQGSEATYESGFVIDKFPISRPNLTFSTLTVSNMSPEDSSIYLCSVEVRDDKNIQYFGAGTRLSVL.

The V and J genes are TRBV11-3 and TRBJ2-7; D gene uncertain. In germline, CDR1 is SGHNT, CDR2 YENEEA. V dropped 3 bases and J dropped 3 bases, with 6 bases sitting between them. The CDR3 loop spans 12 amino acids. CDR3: CASSFSVYEQYF. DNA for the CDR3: TGTGCCAGCAGCTTTTCAGTCTACGAGCAGTACTTC.

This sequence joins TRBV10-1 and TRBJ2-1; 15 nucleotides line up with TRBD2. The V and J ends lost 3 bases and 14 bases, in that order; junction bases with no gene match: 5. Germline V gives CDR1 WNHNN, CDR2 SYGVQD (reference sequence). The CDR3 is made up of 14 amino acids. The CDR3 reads CASSEGLAGGPKFF. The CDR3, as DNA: TGCGCCAGCAGTGAAGGACTAGCGGGAGGGCCGAAGTTCTTC.

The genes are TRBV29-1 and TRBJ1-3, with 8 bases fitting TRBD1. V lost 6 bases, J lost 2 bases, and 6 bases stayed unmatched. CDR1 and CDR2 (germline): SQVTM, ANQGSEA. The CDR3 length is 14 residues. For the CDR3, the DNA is TGCAGCGTCGGACAGGGAACAACTGGAAACACCATATATTTT. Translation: CSVGQGTTGNTIYF.

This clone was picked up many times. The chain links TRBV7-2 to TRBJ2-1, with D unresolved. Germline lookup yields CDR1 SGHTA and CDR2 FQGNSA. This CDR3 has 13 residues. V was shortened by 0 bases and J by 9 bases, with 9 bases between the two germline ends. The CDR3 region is CASSLAGPGEQFF. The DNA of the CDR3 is TGTGCCAGCAGCTTAGCAGGGCCAGGTGAGCAGTTCTTC. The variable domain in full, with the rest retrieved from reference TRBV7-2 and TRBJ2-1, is GAGVSQSPSNKVTEKGKDVELRCDPISGHTALYWYRQSLGQGLEFLIYFQGNSAPDKSGLPSDRFSAERTGGSVSTLTIQRTQQEDSAVYLCASSLAGPGEQFFGPGTRLTVL.

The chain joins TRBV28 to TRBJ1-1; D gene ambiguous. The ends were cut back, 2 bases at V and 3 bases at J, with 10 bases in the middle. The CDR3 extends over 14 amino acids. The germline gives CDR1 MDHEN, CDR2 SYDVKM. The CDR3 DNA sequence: TGTGCCAGCAGTTTAAGGAGTAGGGACACTGAAGCTTTCTTT. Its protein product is CASSLRSRDTEAFF.

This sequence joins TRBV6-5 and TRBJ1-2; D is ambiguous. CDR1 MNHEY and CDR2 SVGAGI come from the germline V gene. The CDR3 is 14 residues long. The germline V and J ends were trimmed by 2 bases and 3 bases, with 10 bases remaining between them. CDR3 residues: CASSYRGVHYGYTF. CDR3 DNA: TGTGCCAGCAGTTACCGTGGGGTGCACTATGGCTACACCTTC.

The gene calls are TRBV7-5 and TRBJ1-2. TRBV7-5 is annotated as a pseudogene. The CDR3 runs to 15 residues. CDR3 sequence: CARKIGVGKTYGYTF. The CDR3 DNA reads TGTGCCAGAAAAATTGGTGTAGGAAAGACCTATGGCTACACCTTC.

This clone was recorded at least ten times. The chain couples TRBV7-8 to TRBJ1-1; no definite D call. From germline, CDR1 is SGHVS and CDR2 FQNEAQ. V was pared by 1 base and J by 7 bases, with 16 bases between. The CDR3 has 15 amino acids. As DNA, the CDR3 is TGTGCCAGCAGCTTAGGCGGGCCTGGGGTGGTTGAAGCTTTCTTT. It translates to CASSLGGPGVVEAFF.

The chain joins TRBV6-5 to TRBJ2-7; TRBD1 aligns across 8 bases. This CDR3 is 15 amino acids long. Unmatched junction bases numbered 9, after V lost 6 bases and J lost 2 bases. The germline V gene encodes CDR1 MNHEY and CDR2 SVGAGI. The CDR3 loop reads CASSPDREPPYEQYF. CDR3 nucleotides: TGTGCCAGCAGCCCGGACAGGGAACCACCCTACGAGCAGTACTTC.

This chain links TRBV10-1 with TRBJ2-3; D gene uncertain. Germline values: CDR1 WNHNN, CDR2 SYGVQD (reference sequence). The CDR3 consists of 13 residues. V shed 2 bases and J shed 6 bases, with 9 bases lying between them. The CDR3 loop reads CASSERVGDTQYF. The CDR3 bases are TGCGCCAGCAGTGAGAGGGTAGGGGATACGCAGTATTTT.

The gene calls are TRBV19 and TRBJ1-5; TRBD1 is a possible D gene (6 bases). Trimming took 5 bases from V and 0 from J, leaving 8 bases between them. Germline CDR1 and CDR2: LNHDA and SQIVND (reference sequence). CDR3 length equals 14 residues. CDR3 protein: CASSWGHSNQPQHF. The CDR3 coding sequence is TGTGCCAGTAGTTGGGGACATAGCAATCAGCCCCAGCATTTT.

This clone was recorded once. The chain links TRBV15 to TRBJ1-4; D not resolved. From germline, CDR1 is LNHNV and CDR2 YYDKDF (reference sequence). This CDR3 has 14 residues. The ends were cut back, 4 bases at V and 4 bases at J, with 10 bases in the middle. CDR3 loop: CATSKGVLNEKLFF. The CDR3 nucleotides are TGTGCCACCAGCAAGGGCGTCCTTAATGAAAAACTGTTTTTT.

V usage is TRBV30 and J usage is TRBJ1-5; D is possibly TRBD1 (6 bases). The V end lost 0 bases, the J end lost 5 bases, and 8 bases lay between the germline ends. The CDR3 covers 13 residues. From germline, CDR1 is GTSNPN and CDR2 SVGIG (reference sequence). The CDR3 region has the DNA TGTGCCTGGAGTGTACAGGGAGATCAGCCCCAGCATTTT. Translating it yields CAWSVQGDQPQHF. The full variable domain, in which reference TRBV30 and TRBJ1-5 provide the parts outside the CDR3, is SQTIHQWPATLVQPVGSPLSLECTVEGTSNPNLYWYRQAAGRGLQLLFYSVGIGQISSEVPQNLSASRPQDRQFILSSKKLLLSDSGFYLCAWSVQGDQPQHFGDGTRLSIL.

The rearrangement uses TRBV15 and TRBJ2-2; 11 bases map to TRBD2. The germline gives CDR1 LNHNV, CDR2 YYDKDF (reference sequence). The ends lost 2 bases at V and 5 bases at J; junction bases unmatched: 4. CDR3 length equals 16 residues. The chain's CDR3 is CATSRQGLADTGELFF. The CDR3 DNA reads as TGTGCCACCAGCAGACAGGGACTAGCGGATACCGGGGAGCTGTTTTTT. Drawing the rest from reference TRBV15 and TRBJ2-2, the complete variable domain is DAMVIQNPRYQVTQFGKPVTLSCSQTLNHNVMYWYQQKSSQAPKLLFHYYDKDFNNEADTPDNFQSRRPNTSFCFLDIRSPGLGDTAMYLCATSRQGLADTGELFFGEGSRLTVL.

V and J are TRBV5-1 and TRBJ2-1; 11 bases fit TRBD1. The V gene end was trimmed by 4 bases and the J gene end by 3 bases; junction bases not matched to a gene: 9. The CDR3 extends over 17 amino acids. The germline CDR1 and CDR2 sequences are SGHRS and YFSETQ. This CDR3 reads CASSMLVGTGGYNEQFF. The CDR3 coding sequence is TGCGCCAGCAGCATGCTAGTAGGGACAGGGGGCTACAATGAGCAGTTCTTC. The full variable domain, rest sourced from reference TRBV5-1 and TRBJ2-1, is KAGVTQTPRYLIKTRGQQVTLSCSPISGHRSVSWYQQTPGQGLQFLFEYFSETQRNKGNFPGRFSGRQFSNSRSEMNVSTLELGDSALYLCASSMLVGTGGYNEQFFGPGTRLTVL.

This chain's CDR3 is CASSLFVRGKDEQFF. CDR3 nucleotides: TGTGCCAGCAGTTTATTCGTGCGAGGGAAAGATGAGCAGTTCTTC. The chain recombines TRBV28 with TRBJ2-1, with D possibly matching TRBD2 (5 bases). Germline V CDR1 and CDR2: MDHEN, SYDVKM. CDR3 size: 15 residues. V lost 1 base and J lost 8, with 15 bases in between.

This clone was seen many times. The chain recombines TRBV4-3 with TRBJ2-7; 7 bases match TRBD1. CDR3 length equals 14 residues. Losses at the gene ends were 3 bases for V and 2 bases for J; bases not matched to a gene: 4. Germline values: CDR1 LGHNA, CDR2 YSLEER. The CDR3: CASSQSTGTYEQYF. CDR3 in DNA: TGCGCCAGCAGCCAGTCGACAGGGACCTACGAGCAGTACTTC.

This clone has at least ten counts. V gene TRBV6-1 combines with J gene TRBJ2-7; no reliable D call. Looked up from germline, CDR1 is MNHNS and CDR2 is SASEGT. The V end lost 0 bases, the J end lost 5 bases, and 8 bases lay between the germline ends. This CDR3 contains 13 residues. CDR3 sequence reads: CASSEASEDEQYF. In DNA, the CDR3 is TGTGCCAGCAGTGAAGCCTCGGAAGACGAGCAGTACTTC.

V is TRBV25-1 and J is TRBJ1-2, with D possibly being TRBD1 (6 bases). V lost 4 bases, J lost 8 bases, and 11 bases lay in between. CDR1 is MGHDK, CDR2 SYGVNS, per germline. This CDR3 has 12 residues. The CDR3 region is CASSVGAKGYTF. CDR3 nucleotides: TGTGCCAGCAGTGTGGGGGCGAAGGGCTACACCTTC.

CDR3 sequence reads: CATSRDLGSEQFF. The CDR3 DNA sequence: TGTGCCACCAGCAGAGATCTGGGGAGTGAGCAGTTCTTC. The chain combines TRBV15 with TRBJ2-1; D is perhaps TRBD2 (5 bases). Germline V CDR1 and CDR2: LNHNV, YYDKDF (reference sequence). CDR3 length: 13 amino acids. Trimming took off 0 bases at V and 9 bases at J, with 9 bases between the two ends.

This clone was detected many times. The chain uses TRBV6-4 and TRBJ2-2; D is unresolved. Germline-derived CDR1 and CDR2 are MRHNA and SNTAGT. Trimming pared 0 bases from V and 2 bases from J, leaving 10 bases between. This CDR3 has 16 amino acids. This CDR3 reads CASSDSRQTNTGELFF. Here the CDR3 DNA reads TGTGCCAGCAGTGACTCGAGGCAGACTAACACCGGGGAGCTGTTTTTT.

CDR3 sequence (DNA): TGTGCCAGCAGTAGTGGTTTTGGGGGACCCTCCTACGAGCAGTACTTC. It codes for CASSSGFGGPSYEQYF. The chain is built from TRBV2 and TRBJ2-7; D tentatively fits TRBD1 or TRBD2 (5 bases each). Between the trimmed V and J ends, which lost 5 bases and 0 bases, there was a span of 17 bases. The CDR3 is made up of 16 amino acids. Germline values: CDR1 SNHLY, CDR2 FYNNEI.

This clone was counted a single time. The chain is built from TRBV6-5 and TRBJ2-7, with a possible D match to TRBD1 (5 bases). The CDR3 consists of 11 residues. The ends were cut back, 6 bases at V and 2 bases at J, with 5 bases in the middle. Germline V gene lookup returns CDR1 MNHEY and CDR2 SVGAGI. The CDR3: CASSRAYEQYF. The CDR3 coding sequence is TGTGCCAGCAGCAGGGCCTACGAGCAGTACTTC.

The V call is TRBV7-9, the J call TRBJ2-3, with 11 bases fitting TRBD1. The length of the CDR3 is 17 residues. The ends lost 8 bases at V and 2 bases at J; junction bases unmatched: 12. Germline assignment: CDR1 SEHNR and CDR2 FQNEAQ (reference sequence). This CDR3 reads CASSKIGQGADTDTQYF. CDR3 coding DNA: TGTGCCAGCTCAAAGATTGGACAGGGGGCAGACACAGATACGCAGTATTTT.